This T cell receptor (beta chain) derives from a study of blood T cells in healthy people across ages. PCR was performed a second time for roughly 6 to 12 cycles using a sample-barcoded 5' primer and a J-beta primer mix. TCRdb used MiXCR to reprocess the 5' RACE reads, holding one entry per CDR3 protein. The sample includes approximately 850,000 distinct CDR3 sequences, nearly 60% of them seen just once. This clonotype is a singleton in its sample. The sample consisted of blood. The clonotype originates from a man under 40 in good health.

In nucleotides, the CDR3 is TGCAGTGCTCCGACGCGGGGGTTTGATCAAGAGACCCAGTTCTTC. It is translated as CSAPTRGFDQETQFF. The V call is TRBV20-1, the J call TRBJ2-5; 7 bases match TRBD2. TRBJ2-1 explains the end of the DNA better; the J call may be wrong. Germline V gives CDR1 DFQATT, CDR2 SNEGSKA (reference sequence). The CDR3 is 15 amino acids.